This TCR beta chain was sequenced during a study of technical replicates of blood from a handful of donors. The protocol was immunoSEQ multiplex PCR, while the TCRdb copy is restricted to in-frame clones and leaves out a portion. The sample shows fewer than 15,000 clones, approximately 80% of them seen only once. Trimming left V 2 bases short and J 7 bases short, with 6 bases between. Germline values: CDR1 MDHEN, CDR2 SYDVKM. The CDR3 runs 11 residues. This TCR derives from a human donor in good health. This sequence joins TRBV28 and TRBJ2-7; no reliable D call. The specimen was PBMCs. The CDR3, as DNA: TGTGCCAGCAGTTTAAGGCGGGAGCAGTACTTC. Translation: CASSLRREQYF. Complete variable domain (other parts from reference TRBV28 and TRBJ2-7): DVKVTQSSRYLVKRTGEKVFLECVQDMDHENMFWYRQDPGLGLRLIYFSYDVKMKEKGDIPEGYSVSREKKERFSLILESASTNQTSMYLCASSLRREQYFGPGTRLTVT.